This entry concerns a single T cell receptor beta chain. Its antigen remains unidentified. A much larger clone differs by one base, so this may be a read error. The data originate from a study of tumor and adjacent non-tumor tissue in lung cancer. Study summary: Patients comprised 12 adenocarcinoma, a couple of squamous cell carcinoma and 1 small cell lung cancer. Each sample yielded approximately 4.2 million productive TCRbeta reads on average.

This CDR3 contains 13 residues. CDR1 is SGHDN and CDR2 is FVKESK in the germline V gene. This sample's RNA came from whole unsorted tissue. The normal lung tissue was taken more than 3 cm from the tumor edge. Study results and limitations: In normal lung, the top 100 clones were significantly more dominant than in tumor. Tumor tissue had significantly higher TCR diversity than normal lung.

TCRbeta libraries were built with three rounds of nested PCR, modified from ARM-PCR. A single record per CDR3 protein comes from TCRdb applying MiXCR to the multiplex PCR reads. Of tens of thousands of distinct CDR3 sequences listed, approximately 68% are singletons. The sequenced sample consisted of distant non-tumor lung tissue. This chain uses TRBV14 with TRBJ2-2; D is unclear. The clonotype originates from a woman aged 50 to 60 with non-small cell lung cancer. The CDR3 bases are TGTGTCAGCAGCCAAGAATATCCCGGGGAGCTGTTTTTT. Its translation: CVSSQEYPGELFF.